The next 12 T cell receptor beta chains were all read from a single sample in a study of shared clonotypes between healthy human individuals. Only in-frame clones appear in the TCRdb table, and some are missing; sequencing was by immunoSEQ multiplex PCR. The sample has fewer than 1.4 million clones; roughly 74% are singletons. The sample taken for sequencing was memory CD4+ T cells from PBMCs. Documented subset: CD45RA-negative fraction. Source of these receptors: a man younger than 35 in good health. Some clones in this sample may be carry-over from other donors' samples.

This clone has more than one count but fewer than ten. V and J are TRBV7-3 and TRBJ2-2; D is ambiguous. The germline CDR1 and CDR2 sequences are SGHTA and FQGTGA. The CDR3 runs 14 residues. V dropped 8 bases and J dropped 3 bases, with 13 bases sitting between them. CDR3 bases: TGTGCCAGCCAACAGTTTTCTCACACCGGGGAGCTGTTTTTT. Its protein product is CASQQFSHTGELFF.

This clone was detected many times. The rearrangement joins TRBV18 to TRBJ1-1; 7 nucleotides align to TRBD1. This CDR3 has 15 amino acids. CDR1 KGHSH and CDR2 LQKENI come from the germline V gene. The junction had 7 bases not matched to a gene; V was cut back by 3 bases and J by 3 bases. The DNA for the CDR3 is TGTGCCAGCTCACCGGGACAGACCGCGGACACTGAAGCTTTCTTT. This sequence encodes CASSPGQTADTEAFF.

Note on this clone: With only one base between it and a far larger clone, this is likely a read error. The sample has other DNA sequences that encode this CDR3 too. This sequence joins TRBV5-4 and TRBJ1-4; no firm D call. Germline loops: CDR1 SGHNT, CDR2 YYREEE (reference sequence). The V and J ends lost 3 bases and 11 bases respectively, with 23 bases between them. This CDR3 has 16 amino acids. This CDR3 is CASSYTSGGFVRKLFF. In DNA form, the CDR3 reads TGTGCCAGCAGCTACACCTCCGGAGGGTTTGTCCGGAAACTGTTTTTT.

The gene calls are TRBV28 and TRBJ1-3; D is perhaps TRBD1 (6 bases). Germline CDR1 is MDHEN and CDR2 is SYDVKM. Between the trimmed V and J ends, which lost 6 bases and 0 bases, there was a span of 12 bases. The CDR3 has 15 residues. CDR3 nucleotide sequence: TGTGCCAGCAGCCGAGGGGGATTCTCTGGAAACACCATATATTTT. It yields the protein CASSRGGFSGNTIYF.

This clone came up a few times. The chain recombines TRBV5-4 with TRBJ1-2; a weak D match, TRBD1 (5 bases). CDR1 is SGHNT, CDR2 YYREEE, per germline (reference sequence). Trimming removed 4 bases from V and 4 bases from J, with 20 bases in between. CDR3 length equals 16 residues. As DNA, the CDR3 is TGTGCCAGCAGCCCCGAAGGGTGGGGCGCGGTCTATGGCTACACCTTC. Encoded protein: CASSPEGWGAVYGYTF.

J is TRBJ2-1 and V is TRBV7-3; D may be TRBD2 (6 bases). The CDR3 loop spans 13 amino acids. Trimming shortened V by 5 bases and J by 5 bases, and 10 bases separated the two germline ends. The germline CDR1 and CDR2 sequences are SGHTA and FQGTGA. The CDR3 sequence is CASSRRGDNEQFF. The CDR3 DNA is TGTGCCAGCAGCCGGAGGGGAGACAATGAGCAGTTCTTC.

J is TRBJ2-5 and V is TRBV4-2; 12 positions match TRBD2. The junction had 4 bases not matched to a gene; V was cut back by 4 bases and J by 1 base. Germline loops: CDR1 LGHNA, CDR2 YNFKEQ. This CDR3 region has 16 residues. The CDR3 protein is CASSPTLAGGQETQYF. The DNA of the CDR3 is TGTGCCAGCAGCCCTACACTAGCGGGAGGCCAAGAGACCCAGTACTTC.

This clone came up once. The V call is TRBV9, the J call TRBJ2-3, with TRBD2 identical over 8 bases. Germline lookup yields CDR1 SGDLS and CDR2 YYNGEE. With 0 bases clipped from V and 3 bases from J, the junction kept 9 bases outside the gene matches. This CDR3 is built from 17 residues. The CDR3 spells CASSVGVAGTLTDTQYF. The CDR3 DNA reads TGTGCCAGCAGCGTAGGGGTAGCGGGGACCTTAACAGATACGCAGTATTTT.

The rearrangement links TRBV6-5 to TRBJ2-5; no reliable D call. This CDR3 is built from 15 residues. V was pared by 4 bases and J by 5 bases, with 17 bases between. The germline gives CDR1 MNHEY, CDR2 SVGAGI. This chain's CDR3 is CASSSIRVNGETQYF. The CDR3 DNA reads TGTGCCAGCAGTTCCATTCGAGTGAACGGGGAGACCCAGTACTTC.

This clone was seen a single time. This chain links TRBV4-3 with TRBJ2-3; maybe TRBD2 (6 bases). The CDR3 has 14 residues. Looked up from germline, CDR1 is LGHNA and CDR2 is YSLEER. V was shortened by 1 base and J by 7 bases, with 12 bases between the two germline ends. This chain's CDR3 is CASSQVGGTNTQYF. The CDR3 nucleotides are TGCGCCAGCAGCCAAGTGGGGGGAACGAATACGCAGTATTTT.

V is TRBV27 and J is TRBJ2-1; a weak D match, TRBD2 (6 bases). Germline loops: CDR1 MNHEY, CDR2 SMNVEV (reference sequence). Trimming left V 3 bases short and J 3 bases short, with 12 bases between. The CDR3 extends over 15 amino acids. CDR3 in DNA: TGTGCCAGCAGTTTGGGGGGAGAGAGCTACAATGAGCAGTTCTTC. This codes for CASSLGGESYNEQFF.

Worth noting for this clone: At one of its ends the junction is not consistent with the germline gene, which may arise from a read error. This chain joins TRBV5-1 and TRBJ2-5; possible D gene TRBD1, 6 bases. This CDR3 has 14 residues. CDR1 SGHRS and CDR2 YFSETQ come from the germline V gene. CDR3 nucleotides: TGTGCCAGCAGCCTAAACAGGGTCCAAGAGACCCAGTACTTC. Protein sequence: CASSLNRVQETQYF.